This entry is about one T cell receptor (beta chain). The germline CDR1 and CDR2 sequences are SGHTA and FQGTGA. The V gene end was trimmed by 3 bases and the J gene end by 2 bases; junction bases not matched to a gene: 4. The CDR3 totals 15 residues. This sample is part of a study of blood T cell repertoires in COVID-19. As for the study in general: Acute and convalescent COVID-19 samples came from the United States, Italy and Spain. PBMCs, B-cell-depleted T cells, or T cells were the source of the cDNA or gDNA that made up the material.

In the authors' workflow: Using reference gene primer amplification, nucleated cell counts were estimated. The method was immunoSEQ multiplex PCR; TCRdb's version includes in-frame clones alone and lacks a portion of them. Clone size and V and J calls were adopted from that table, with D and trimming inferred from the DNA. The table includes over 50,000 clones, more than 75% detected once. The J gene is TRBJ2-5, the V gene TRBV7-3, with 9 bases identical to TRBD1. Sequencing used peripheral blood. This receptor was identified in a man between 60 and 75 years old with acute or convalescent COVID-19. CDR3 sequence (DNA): TGTGCCAGCAGCTTTGGGACAGGGCGTCAAGAGACCCAGTACTTC. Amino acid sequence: CASSFGTGRQETQYF.